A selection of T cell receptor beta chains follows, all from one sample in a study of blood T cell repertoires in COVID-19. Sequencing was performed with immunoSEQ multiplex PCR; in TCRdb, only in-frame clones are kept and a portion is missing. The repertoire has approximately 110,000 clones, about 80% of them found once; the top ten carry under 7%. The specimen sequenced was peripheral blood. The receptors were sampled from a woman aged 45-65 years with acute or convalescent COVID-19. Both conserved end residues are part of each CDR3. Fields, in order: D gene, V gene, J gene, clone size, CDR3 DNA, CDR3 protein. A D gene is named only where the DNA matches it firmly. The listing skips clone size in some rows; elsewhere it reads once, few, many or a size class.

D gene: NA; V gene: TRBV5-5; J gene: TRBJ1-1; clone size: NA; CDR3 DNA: TGTGCCAGCAGCTCCTATGGTGGCACTGAAGCTTTCTTT; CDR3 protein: CASSSYGGTEAFF
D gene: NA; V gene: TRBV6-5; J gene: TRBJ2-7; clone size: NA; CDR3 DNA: TGTGCCAGCAGTCTTACCTACGAGCAGTACTTC; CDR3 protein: CASSLTYEQYF
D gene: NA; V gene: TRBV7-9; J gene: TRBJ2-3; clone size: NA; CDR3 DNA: TGTGCCAGCAGCTTAGCCTTCTTAAGCACAGATACGCAGTATTTT; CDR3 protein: CASSLAFLSTDTQYF
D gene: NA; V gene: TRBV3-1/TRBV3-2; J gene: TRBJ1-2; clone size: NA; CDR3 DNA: TGTGCCAGCAGCACAGGGTGGGGCTACACCTTC; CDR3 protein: CASSTGWGYTF
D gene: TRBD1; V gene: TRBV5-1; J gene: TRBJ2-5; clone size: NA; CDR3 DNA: TGCGCCAGCAGCTTGGTAGTTGGACAGGGAGCGGCGGAGACCCAGTACTTC; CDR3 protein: CASSLVVGQGAAETQYF
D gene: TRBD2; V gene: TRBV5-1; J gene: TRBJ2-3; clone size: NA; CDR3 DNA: TGCGCCAGCAGCTTGGGGACTAGCGGGGTTATAGATACGCAGTATTTT; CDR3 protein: CASSLGTSGVIDTQYF
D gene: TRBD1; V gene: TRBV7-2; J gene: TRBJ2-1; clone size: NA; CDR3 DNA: TGTGCCAGCAGCTTCCGAGACAGGGGGTACAATGAGCAGTTCTTC; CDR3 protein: CASSFRDRGYNEQFF
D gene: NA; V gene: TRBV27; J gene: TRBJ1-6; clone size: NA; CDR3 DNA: TGTGCCAGCAGTTTGGACACCCTCGGATATAATTCACCCCTCCACTTT; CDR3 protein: CASSLDTLGYNSPLHF
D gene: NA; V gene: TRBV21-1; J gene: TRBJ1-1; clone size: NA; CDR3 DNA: TGTGCCAGCAGCAAAGCGATCAACAGTCTAAACACTGAAGCTTTCTTT; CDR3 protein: CASSKAINSLNTEAFF
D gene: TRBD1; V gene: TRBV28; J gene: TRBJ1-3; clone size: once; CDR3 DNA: TGTGCCAGCAGACTACAGGGGGCGCGGGGAAACACCATATATTTT; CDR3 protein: CASRLQGARGNTIYF
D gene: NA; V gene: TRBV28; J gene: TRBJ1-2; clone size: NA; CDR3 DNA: TGTGCCAGCAATGGGTATAAAGCACAGGACTATGGCTACACCTTC; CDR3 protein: CASNGYKAQDYGYTF
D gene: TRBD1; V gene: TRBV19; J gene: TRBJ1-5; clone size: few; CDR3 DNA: TGTGCCAGTATCCCCCCCGGACAGGGGGGGAATCAGCCCCAGCATTTT; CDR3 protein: CASIPPGQGGNQPQHF
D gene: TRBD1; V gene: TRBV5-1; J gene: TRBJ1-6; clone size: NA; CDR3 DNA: TGCGCCAGCAGCTCCGGGACAGGGGTTAATAATTCACCCCTCCACTTT; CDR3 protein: CASSSGTGVNNSPLHF
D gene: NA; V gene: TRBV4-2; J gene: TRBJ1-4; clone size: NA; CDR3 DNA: TGTGCCAGCAGCTCAGGGATAGCAACTAATGAAAAACTGTTTTTT; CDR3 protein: CASSSGIATNEKLFF
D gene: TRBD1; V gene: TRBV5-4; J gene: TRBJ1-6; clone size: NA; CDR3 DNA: TGTGCCTGGGGTGTAGGGGGCTCCCTCCACTTT; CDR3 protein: CAWGVGGSLHF
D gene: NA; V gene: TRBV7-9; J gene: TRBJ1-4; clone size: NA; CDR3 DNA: TGTGCCAGCAGCTCCTTGGGACATTCTCAGCGGGGGGTTAATGAAAAACTGTTTTTT; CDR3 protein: CASSSLGHSQRGVNEKLFF
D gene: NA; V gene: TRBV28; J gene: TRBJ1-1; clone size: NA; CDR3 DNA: TGTGCCAGCAGTCCGAGGACAACTGAAGCTTTCTTT; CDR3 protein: CASSPRTTEAFF
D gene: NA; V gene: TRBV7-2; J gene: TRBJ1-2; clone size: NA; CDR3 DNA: TGTGCCAGCAGCGTCCGACAGGAGGTTAACTATGGCTACACCTTC; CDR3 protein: CASSVRQEVNYGYTF
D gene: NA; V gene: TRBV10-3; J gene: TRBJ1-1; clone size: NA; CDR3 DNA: TGTGCCATCAGCCAATACGGGAGGACACAGAACACTGAAGCTTTCTTT; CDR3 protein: CAISQYGRTQNTEAFF
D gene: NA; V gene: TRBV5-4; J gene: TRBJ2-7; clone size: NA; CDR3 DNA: TGTGCCAGCAGCTTGGAGTCAGGCTACGAGCAGTACTTC; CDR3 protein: CASSLESGYEQYF
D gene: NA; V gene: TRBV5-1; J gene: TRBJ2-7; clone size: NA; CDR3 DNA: TGCGCCAGCAGTCCGGAGAGCTCCTACGAGCAGTACTTC; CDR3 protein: CASSPESSYEQYF
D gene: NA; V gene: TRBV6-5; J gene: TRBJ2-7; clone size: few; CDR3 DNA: TGTGCCAGCAGTCAGGACAGAAGGGCTTCCTACGAGCAGTACTTC; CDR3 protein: CASSQDRRASYEQYF
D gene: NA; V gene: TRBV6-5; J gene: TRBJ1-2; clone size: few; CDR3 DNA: TGTGCCAGCAGTTACTCGAGACAGATGACTAACTATGGCTACACCTTC; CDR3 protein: CASSYSRQMTNYGYTF
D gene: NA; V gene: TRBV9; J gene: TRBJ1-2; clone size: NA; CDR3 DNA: TGTGCCAGCAGCCCCCCCCGTGGGAGCACCTATGGCTACACCTTC; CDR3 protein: CASSPPRGSTYGYTF
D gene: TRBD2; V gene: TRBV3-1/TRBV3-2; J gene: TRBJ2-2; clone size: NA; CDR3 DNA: TGTGCCAGCAGGACCGGGACTAGCGGGGACACCGGGGAGCTGTTTTTT; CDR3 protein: CASRTGTSGDTGELFF
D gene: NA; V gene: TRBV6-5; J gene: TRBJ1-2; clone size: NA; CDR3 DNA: TGTGCCAGCAGTTACTCTAGCCAGGGAGGTTCCTATGGCTACACCTTC; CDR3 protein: CASSYSSQGGSYGYTF
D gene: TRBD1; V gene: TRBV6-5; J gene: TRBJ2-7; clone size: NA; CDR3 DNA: TGTGCGACGACGACAGGGCCCTATAGCTCCTACGAGCAGTACTTC; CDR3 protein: CATTTGPYSSYEQYF
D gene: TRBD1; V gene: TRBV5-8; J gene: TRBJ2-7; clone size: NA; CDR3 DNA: TGTGCCAGCAGCTTGGGTAGGGGGCTCTACGAGCAGTACTTC; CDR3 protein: CASSLGRGLYEQYF
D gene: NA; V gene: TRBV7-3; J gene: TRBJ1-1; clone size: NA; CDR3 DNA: TGTGCCAGCAGCCCCTATCATATGAAGGGGAGGGACACTGAAGCTTTCTTT; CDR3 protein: CASSPYHMKGRDTEAFF
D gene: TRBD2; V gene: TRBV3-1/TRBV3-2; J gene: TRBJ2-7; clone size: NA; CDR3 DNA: TGTGCCAGCAGCGTAGCGGGGGGGGGTGAGCAGTACTTC; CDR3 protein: CASSVAGGGEQYF
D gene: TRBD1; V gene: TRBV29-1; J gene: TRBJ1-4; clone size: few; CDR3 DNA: TGCAGCGTCGCAAAGGGACAGGAACCAGAAAAACTGTTTTTT; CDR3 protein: CSVAKGQEPEKLFF
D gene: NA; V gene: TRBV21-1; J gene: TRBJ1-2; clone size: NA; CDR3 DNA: TGTGCCAGCAGCAAAGCGCGGGGGGGCGCTAGCTATGGCTACACCTTC; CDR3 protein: CASSKARGGASYGYTF
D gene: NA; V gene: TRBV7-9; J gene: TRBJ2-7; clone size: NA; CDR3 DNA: TGTGCCAGCTCCGGGAGCGGCCTCTCCTACGAGCAGTACTTC; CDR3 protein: CASSGSGLSYEQYF
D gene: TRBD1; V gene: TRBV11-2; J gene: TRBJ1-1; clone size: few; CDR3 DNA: TGTGCCAGCAACCCGACAGGGAGGACTGAAGCTTTCTTT; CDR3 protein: CASNPTGRTEAFF
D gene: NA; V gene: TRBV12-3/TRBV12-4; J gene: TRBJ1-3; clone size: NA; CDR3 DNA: TGTGCCAGCACCGACAGCTCTGGAAACACCATATATTTT; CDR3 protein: CASTDSSGNTIYF
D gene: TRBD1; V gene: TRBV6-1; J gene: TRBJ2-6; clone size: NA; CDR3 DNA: TGTGCCAGCAGTGAGGCAGGGGGCTCTGCTGGGGCCAACGTCCTGACTTTC; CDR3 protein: CASSEAGGSAGANVLTF
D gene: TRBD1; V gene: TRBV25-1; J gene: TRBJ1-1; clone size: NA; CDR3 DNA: TGTGCCAGCAGTGTTCCGGGACAGTTGAACACTGAAGCTTTCTTT; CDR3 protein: CASSVPGQLNTEAFF
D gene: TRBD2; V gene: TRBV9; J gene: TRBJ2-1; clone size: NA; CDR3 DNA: TGTGCCAGCACTCTAGCGGGGGTTAGCTCCTACAATGAGCAGTTCTTC; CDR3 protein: CASTLAGVSSYNEQFF
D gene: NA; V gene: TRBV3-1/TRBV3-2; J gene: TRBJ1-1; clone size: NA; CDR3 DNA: TGTGCCAGCAGCCAAGGGTCGCTGCGGGCTCAAGCAGCTTTCTTT; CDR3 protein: CASSQGSLRAQAAFF
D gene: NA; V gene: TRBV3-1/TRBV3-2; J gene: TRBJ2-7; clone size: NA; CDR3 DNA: TGTGCCAGCAGCCCCTCCTTCGGGGGCTACGAGCAGTACTTC; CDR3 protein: CASSPSFGGYEQYF
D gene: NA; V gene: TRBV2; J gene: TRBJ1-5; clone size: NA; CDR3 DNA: TGTGCCAGCAGGCCAGGGGAAGTTGGTCAGCCCCAGCATTTT; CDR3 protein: CASRPGEVGQPQHF
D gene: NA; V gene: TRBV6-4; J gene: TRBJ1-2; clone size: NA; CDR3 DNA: TGTGCCAGCAGCCCAGCAGGGGTTGGCTATGGCTACACCTTC; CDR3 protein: CASSPAGVGYGYTF
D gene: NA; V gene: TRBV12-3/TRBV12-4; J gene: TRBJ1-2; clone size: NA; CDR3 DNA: TGTGCCAGCAGTTTAAGGGGTAGTGGCTACACCTTC; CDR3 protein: CASSLRGSGYTF
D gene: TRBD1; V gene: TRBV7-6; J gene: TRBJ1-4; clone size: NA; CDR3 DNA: TGTGCCAGCAGCTTAGTAGGGATAGGAGGGGGCAGAATGGCTAATGAAAAACTGTTTTTT; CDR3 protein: CASSLVGIGGGRMANEKLFF
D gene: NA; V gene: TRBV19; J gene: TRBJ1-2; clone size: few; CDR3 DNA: TGTGCCAGTAGTATAGTGGGCGGACAGTCCCTTTTCGGCTACACCTTC; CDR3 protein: CASSIVGGQSLFGYTF
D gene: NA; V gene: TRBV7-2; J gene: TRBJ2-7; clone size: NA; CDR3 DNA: TGTGCCAGCGGAGTGAACCTGGGGCCGTCCTACGAGCAGTACTTC; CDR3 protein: CASGVNLGPSYEQYF
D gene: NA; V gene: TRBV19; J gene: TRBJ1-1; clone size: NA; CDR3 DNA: TGTGCCAGTGGGACTCGGGGGAACACTGAAGCTTTCTTT; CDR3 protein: CASGTRGNTEAFF
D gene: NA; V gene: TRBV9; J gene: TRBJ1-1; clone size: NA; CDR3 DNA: TGTGCCAGCAGCGTAGATGGCCGGGGTTTGAACACTGAAGCTTTCTTT; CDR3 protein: CASSVDGRGLNTEAFF
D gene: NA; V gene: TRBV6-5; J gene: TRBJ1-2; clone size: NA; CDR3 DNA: TGTGCCAGCAGTTACTCTAGGAGCTATGGCTACACCTTC; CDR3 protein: CASSYSRSYGYTF
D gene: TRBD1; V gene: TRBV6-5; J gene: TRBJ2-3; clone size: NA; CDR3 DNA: TGTGCCAGCAGTTGGACAGGGGAGGATACGCAGTATTTT; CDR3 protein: CASSWTGEDTQYF
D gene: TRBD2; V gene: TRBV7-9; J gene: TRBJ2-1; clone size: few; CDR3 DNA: TGTGCCAGCAGCTTACCGAGGACTAGCGGGGGGGCAAGGAATGAGCAGTTCTTC; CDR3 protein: CASSLPRTSGGARNEQFF
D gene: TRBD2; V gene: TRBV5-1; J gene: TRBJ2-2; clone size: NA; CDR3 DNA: TGCGCCAGCAGCTTAGCGGGGGCTATGAACACCGGGGAGCTGTTTTTT; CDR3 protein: CASSLAGAMNTGELFF
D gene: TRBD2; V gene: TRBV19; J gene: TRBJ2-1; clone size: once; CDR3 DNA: TGTGCCAGTAGTCCGGGACTAGCGGGGAATGAGCAGTTCTTC; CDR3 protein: CASSPGLAGNEQFF